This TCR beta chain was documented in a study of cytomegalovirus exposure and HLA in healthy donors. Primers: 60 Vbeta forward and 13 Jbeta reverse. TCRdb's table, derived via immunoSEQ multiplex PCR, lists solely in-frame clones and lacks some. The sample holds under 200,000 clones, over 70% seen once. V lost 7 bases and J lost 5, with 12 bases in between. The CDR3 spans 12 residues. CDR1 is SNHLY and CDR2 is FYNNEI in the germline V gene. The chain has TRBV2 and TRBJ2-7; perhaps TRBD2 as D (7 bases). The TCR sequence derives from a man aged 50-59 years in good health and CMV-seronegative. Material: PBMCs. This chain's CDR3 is CASNSGGHEQYF. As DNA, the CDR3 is TGTGCCAGCAACTCGGGGGGCCACGAGCAGTACTTC.